This T cell receptor (beta chain) was sequenced in a study of blood T cell repertoires in COVID-19. In germline, CDR1 is LNHNV, CDR2 YYDKDF (reference sequence). The CDR3 has 16 residues. With 9 bases clipped from V and 3 bases from J, the junction kept 13 bases outside the gene matches. Libraries were prepared by immunoSEQ multiplex PCR; TCRdb keeps only in-frame clonotypes and omits some of them. Of about 240,000 clones in the sample, about 88% are singletons; the top ten hold 5.5% to 7.5%. The material sequenced was peripheral blood. This sequence joins TRBV15 and TRBJ2-5; 10 bases map to TRBD2. The sequence came from a woman aged 70-85 years with active or convalescent COVID-19. CDR3 residues: CATTPNSGLAEETQYF. CDR3 DNA: TGTGCCACAACCCCCAATAGTGGACTAGCGGAAGAGACCCAGTACTTC.